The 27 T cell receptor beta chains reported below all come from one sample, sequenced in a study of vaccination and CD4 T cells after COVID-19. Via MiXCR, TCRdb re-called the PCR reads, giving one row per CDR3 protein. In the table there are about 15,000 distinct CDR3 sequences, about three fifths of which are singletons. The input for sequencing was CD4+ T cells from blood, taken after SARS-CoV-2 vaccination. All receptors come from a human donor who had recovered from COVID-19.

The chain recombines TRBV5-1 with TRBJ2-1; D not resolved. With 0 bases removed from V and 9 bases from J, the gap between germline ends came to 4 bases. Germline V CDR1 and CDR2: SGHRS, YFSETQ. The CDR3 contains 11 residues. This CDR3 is CASSLAAEQFF. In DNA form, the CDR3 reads TGCGCCAGCAGCTTGGCAGCTGAGCAGTTCTTC.

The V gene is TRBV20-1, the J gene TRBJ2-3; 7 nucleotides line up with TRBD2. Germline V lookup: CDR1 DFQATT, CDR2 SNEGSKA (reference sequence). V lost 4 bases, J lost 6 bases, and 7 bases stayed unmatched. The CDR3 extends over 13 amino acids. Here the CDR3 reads CSATKILADTQYF. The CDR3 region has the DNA TGCAGTGCTACTAAAATACTAGCGGATACGCAGTATTTT.

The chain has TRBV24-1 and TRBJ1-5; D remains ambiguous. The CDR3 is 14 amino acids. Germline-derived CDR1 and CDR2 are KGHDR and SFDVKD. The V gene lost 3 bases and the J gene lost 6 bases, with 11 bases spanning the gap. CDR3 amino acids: CATSDTGVGQPQHF. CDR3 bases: TGTGCCACCAGTGATACGGGAGTAGGTCAGCCCCAGCATTTT.

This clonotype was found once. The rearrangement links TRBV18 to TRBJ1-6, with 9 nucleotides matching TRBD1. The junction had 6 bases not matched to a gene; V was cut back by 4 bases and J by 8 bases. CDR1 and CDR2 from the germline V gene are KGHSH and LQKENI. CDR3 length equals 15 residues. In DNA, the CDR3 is TGTGCCAGCTCACTATTGGGACAGGGTTATTCACCCCTCCACTTT. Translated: CASSLLGQGYSPLHF.

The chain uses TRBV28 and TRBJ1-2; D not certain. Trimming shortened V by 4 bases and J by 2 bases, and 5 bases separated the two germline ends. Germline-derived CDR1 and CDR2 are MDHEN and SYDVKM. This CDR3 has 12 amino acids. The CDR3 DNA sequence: TGTGCCAGCAGTTGGGCCAACTATGGCTACACCTTC. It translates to CASSWANYGYTF.

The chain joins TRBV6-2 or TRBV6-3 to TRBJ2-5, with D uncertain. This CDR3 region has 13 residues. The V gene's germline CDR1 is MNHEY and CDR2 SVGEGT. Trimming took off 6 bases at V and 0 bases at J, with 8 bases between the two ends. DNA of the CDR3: TGTGCCAGCAGGATACAGAACCAAGAGACCCAGTACTTC. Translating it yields CASRIQNQETQYF.

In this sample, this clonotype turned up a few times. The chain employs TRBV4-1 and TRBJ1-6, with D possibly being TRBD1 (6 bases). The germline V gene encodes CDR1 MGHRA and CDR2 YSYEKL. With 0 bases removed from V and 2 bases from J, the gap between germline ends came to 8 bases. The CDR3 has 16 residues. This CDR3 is CASSQEGGAYNSPLHF. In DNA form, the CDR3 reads TGCGCCAGCAGCCAAGAAGGGGGGGCCTATAATTCACCCCTCCACTTT.

CDR3 in amino acids: CASSSPGLAGVRGSGELFF. The DNA for the CDR3 is TGTGCCAGCAGTTCCCCGGGACTAGCGGGAGTAAGGGGATCCGGGGAGCTGTTTTTT. The chain joins TRBV7-9 to TRBJ2-2; 14 bases line up with TRBD2. After removal of 6 bases from V and 6 bases from J, the junction contained 15 bases not matched to a gene. The CDR3 totals 19 residues. Germline V gene data show CDR1 as SEHNR and CDR2 as FQNEAQ (reference sequence). Based on the CDR3 plus reference TRBV7-9 and TRBJ2-2, the full variable domain is DTGVSQNPRHKITKRGQNVTFRCDPISEHNRLYWYRQTLGQGPEFLTYFQNEAQLEKSRLLSDRFSAERPKGSFSTLEIQRTEQGDSAMYLCASSSPGLAGVRGSGELFFGEGSRLTVL.

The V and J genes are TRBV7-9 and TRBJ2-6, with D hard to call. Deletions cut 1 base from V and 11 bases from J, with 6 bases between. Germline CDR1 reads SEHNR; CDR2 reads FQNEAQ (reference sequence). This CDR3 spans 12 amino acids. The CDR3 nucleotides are TGTGCCAGCAGCTTAGGGTTGGACGTCCTGACTTTC. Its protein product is CASSLGLDVLTF.

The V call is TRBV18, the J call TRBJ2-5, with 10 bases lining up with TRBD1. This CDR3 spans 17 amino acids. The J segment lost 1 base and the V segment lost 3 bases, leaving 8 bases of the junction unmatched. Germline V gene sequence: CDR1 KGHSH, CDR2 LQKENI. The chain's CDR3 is CASSPPPGQGSQETQYF. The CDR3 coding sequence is TGTGCCAGCTCACCCCCTCCGGGACAGGGGTCCCAAGAGACCCAGTACTTC. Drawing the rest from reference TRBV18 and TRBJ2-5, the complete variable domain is NAGVMQNPRHLVRRRGQEARLRCSPMKGHSHVYWYRQLPEEGLKFMVYLQKENIIDESGMPKERFSAEFPKEGPSILRIQQVVRGDSAAYFCASSPPPGQGSQETQYFGPGTRLLVL.

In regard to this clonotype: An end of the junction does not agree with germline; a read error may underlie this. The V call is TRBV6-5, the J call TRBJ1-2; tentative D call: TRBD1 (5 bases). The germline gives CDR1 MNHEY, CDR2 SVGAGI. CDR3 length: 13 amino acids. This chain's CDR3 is CASSYPGTGGYTF. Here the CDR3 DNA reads TGCGCCAGCAGTTACCCCGGGACGGGGGGCTACACCTTC.

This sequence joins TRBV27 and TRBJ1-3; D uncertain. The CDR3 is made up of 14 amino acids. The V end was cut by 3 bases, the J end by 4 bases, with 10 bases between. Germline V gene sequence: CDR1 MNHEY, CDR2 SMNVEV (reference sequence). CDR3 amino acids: CASSLLPTGNTIYF. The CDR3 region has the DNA TGTGCCAGCAGTTTGCTTCCAACGGGAAACACCATATATTTT.

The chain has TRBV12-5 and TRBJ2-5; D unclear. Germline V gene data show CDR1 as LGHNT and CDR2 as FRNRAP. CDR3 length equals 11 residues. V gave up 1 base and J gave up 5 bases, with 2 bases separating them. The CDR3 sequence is CASGLGETQYF. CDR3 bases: TGTGCTAGTGGTTTGGGGGAGACCCAGTACTTC.

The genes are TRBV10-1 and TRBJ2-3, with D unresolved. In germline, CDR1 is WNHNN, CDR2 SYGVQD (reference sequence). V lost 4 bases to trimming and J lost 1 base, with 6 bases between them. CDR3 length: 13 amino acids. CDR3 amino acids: CASSAYGTDTQYF. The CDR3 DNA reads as TGCGCCAGCAGTGCGTACGGCACAGATACGCAGTATTTT.

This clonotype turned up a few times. The CDR3 protein is CSVSRIRLGDQPQHF. In nucleotides, the CDR3 is TGCAGTGTTAGCCGGATTCGACTGGGCGATCAGCCCCAGCATTTT. The J gene is TRBJ1-5, the V gene TRBV20-1, with unresolved D. Trimming removed 7 bases from V and 5 bases from J, with 21 bases in between. CDR3 length equals 15 residues. Germline values: CDR1 DFQATT, CDR2 SNEGSKA (reference sequence).

The CDR3 spells CASSLSGIPYEQYF. CDR3 nucleotide sequence: TGTGCCAGCAGCTTGAGCGGGATCCCCTACGAGCAGTACTTC. The chain carries TRBV12-3 or TRBV12-4 and TRBJ2-7; 7 positions match TRBD2. The CDR3 extends over 14 amino acids. The J segment lost 2 bases and the V segment lost 6 bases, leaving 7 bases of the junction unmatched.

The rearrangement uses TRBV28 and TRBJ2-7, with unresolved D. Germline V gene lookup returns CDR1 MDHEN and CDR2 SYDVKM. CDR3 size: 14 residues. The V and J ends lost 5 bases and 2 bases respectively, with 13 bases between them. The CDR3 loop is CASSGTLPPYEQYF. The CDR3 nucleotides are TGTGCCAGCAGTGGAACTCTACCCCCCTACGAGCAGTACTTC.

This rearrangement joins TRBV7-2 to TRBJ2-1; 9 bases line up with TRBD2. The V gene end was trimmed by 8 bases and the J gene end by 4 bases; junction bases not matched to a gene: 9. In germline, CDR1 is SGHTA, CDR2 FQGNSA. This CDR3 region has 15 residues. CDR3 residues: CASHKAGGEYNEQFF. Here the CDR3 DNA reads TGTGCCAGCCATAAAGCGGGAGGCGAGTACAATGAGCAGTTCTTC.

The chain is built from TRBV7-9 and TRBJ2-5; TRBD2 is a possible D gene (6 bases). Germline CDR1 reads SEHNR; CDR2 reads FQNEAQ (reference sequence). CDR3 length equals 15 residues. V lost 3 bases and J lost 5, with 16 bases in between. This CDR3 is CASSLAGLSWETQYF. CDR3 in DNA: TGTGCCAGCAGCTTGGCGGGACTTTCCTGGGAGACCCAGTACTTC. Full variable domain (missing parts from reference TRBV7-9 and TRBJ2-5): DTGVSQNPRHKITKRGQNVTFRCDPISEHNRLYWYRQTLGQGPEFLTYFQNEAQLEKSRLLSDRFSAERPKGSFSTLEIQRTEQGDSAMYLCASSLAGLSWETQYFGPGTRLLVL.

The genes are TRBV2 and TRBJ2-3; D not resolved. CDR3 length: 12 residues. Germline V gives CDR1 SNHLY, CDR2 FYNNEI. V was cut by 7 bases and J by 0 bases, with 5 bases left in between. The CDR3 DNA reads TGTGCCAGCACAGATAGCACAGATACGCAGTATTTT. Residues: CASTDSTDTQYF.

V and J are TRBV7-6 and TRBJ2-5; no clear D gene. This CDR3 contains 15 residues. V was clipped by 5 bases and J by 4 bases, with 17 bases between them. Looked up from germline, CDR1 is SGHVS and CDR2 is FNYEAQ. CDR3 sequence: CASSLRAQGTETQYF. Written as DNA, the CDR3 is TGTGCCAGCAGCCTCCGGGCCCAAGGAACAGAGACCCAGTACTTC.

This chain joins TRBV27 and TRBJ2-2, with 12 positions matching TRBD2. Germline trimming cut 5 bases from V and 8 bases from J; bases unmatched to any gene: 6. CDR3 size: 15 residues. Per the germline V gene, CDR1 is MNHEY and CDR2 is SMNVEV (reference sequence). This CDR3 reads CASSRRLAGEGELFF. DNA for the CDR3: TGTGCCAGCAGTCGGAGACTAGCGGGAGAGGGGGAGCTGTTTTTT.

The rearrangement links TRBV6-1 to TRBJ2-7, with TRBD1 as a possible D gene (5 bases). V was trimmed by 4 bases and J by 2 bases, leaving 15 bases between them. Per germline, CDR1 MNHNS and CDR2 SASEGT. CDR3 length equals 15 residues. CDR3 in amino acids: CASSVEDGHPYEQYF. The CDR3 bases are TGTGCCAGCAGTGTAGAAGATGGACACCCCTACGAGCAGTACTTC.

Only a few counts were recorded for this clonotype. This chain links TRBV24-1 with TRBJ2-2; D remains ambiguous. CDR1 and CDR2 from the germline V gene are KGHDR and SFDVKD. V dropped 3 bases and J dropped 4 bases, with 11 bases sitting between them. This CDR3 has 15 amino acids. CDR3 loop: CATSDPNVVTGELFF. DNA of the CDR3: TGTGCCACCAGTGATCCAAACGTCGTCACCGGGGAGCTGTTTTTT.

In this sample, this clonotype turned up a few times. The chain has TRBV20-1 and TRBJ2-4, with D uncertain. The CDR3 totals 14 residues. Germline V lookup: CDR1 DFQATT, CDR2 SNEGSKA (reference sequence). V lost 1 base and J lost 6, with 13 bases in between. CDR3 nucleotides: TGCAGTGCTAGAGTACCCCCAACGGGAAACATTCAGTACTTC. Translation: CSARVPPTGNIQYF.

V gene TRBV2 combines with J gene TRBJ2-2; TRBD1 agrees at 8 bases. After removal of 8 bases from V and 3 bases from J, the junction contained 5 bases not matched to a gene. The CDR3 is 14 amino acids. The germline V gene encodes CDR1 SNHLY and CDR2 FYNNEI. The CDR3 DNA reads TGTGCCAGCCGTAACAGGGGGGACACCGGGGAGCTGTTTTTT. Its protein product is CASRNRGDTGELFF.

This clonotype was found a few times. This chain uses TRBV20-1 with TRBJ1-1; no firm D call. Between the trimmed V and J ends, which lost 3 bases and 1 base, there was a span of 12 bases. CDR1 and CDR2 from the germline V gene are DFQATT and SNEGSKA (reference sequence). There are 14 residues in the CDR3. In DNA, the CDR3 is TGCAGTGCTAGTGATCGGAGGAAGAACACTGAAGCTTTCTTT. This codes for CSASDRRKNTEAFF.